The present entry profiles one TCR beta chain with its context. This CDR3 has 12 amino acids. Deletions cut 6 bases from V and 6 bases from J, with 9 bases between. Germline lookup yields CDR1 MNHEY and CDR2 SVGEGT. These data come from a study of human T cells and chemical hapten exposure. Study-wide context: 2% DPC applied to a 2 cm by 2 cm arm area sensitized donors.

Time point: patch test 2, 6 weeks after DPC sensitization. As to treatment: therapeutic diphenylcyclopropenone sensitization with weekly scalp DPC. Alopecia patients deemed DPC-suitable, aged 18 to 70, excluding pregnancy. The library attached unique molecular identifiers to individual cDNA molecules. TCRdb used MiXCR to reprocess the RACE reads, holding one entry per CDR3 protein. The sample has fewer than 100,000 distinct CDR3 sequences; 9.3% are singletons. The source material was whole blood, sampled in connection with sensitization to the hapten diphenylcyclopropenone (DPC). The receptor was isolated from a woman aged 40-49 years with alopecia areata. Some clones in this sample may be carry-over from other donors' samples. This sequence joins TRBV6-2 or TRBV6-3 and TRBJ1-5; D is uncertain. This chain's CDR3 is CASRKGGQPQHF. The CDR3 region has the DNA TGTGCCAGCAGAAAGGGAGGTCAGCCCCAGCATTTT.